Each of the 9 T cell receptor beta chains below was sequenced from the same sample in a study of OX40 agonist ivuxolimab in advanced cancers. Sequenced by immunoSEQ multiplex PCR; TCRdb stores in-frame clones only, minus some. The data hold tens of thousands of clones, with 85% to 90% observed a single time. The sample here was CD4+ or CD8+ T cells sorted from blood, taken in a trial of the OX40 agonist ivuxolimab. Receptors originate from an adult with an advanced solid tumor such as melanoma, head and neck, liver or kidney cancer.

The rearrangement links TRBV6-6 to TRBJ2-7, with a tentative D call TRBD2 (5 bases). This CDR3 has 15 residues. Germline CDR1 MNHNY, CDR2 SVGAGI (reference sequence). Trimming shortened V by 6 bases and J by 4 bases, and 19 bases separated the two germline ends. The CDR3, as DNA: TGTGCCAGCAGCCTTCGGGTGGCGGGTCCTTACGAGCAGTACTTC. Encoded protein: CASSLRVAGPYEQYF.

This chain joins TRBV4-2 and TRBJ2-5; unclear D gene. The ends were cut back, 2 bases at V and 4 bases at J, with 8 bases in the middle. There are 13 residues in the CDR3. Germline V gene data show CDR1 as LGHNA and CDR2 as YNFKEQ. The CDR3 DNA follows: TGTGCCAGCAGCCAAAACCCCTTAGAGACCCAGTACTTC. Amino acids: CASSQNPLETQYF.

This clone appeared a single time. An end of the junction does not agree with germline; a read error may underlie this. The V and J genes are TRBV5-1 and TRBJ2-4; no clear D. The CDR3 loop spans 13 amino acids. Germline assignment: CDR1 SGHRS and CDR2 YFSETQ. CDR3 residues: CASSLDAGSIRIF. CDR3 DNA: TGCGCCAGCAGCTTGGACGCCGGGTCGATAAGAATATTC.

The chain recombines TRBV5-6 with TRBJ2-7, with 8 nucleotides matching TRBD1. The CDR3 loop spans 14 amino acids. With V trimmed by 4 bases and J by 3 bases, 6 bases remained unmatched. Germline CDR1 SGHDT, CDR2 YYEEEE. The chain's CDR3 is CASSPTGQGYEQYF. For the CDR3, the DNA is TGTGCCAGCAGCCCAACAGGACAGGGCTACGAGCAGTACTTC.

V gene TRBV11-2 combines with J gene TRBJ2-7; 9 positions agree with TRBD1. Germline V lookup: CDR1 SGHAT, CDR2 FQNNGV. CDR3 size: 13 residues. With 5 bases clipped from V and 7 bases from J, the junction kept 6 bases outside the gene matches. The CDR3 sequence is CASSPQGAGEQYF. In nucleotides, the CDR3 is TGTGCCAGCAGCCCACAGGGGGCAGGGGAGCAGTACTTC. The full variable domain, in which reference TRBV11-2 and TRBJ2-7 provide the parts outside the CDR3, is EAGVAQSPRYKIIEKRQSVAFWCNPISGHATLYWYQQILGQGPKLLIQFQNNGVVDDSQLPKDRFSAERLKGVDSTLKIQPAKLEDSAVYLCASSPQGAGEQYFGPGTRLTVT.

The rearrangement joins TRBV2 to TRBJ2-7; 7 nucleotides line up with TRBD2. The junction had 17 bases not matched to a gene; V was cut back by 6 bases and J by 0 bases. This CDR3 has 18 amino acids. Germline V CDR1 and CDR2: SNHLY, FYNNEI. CDR3 nucleotide sequence: TGTGCCAGCAGGGCTCTGGGGAAAGCGGGACGGATCTCCTACGAGCAGTACTTC. Its protein is CASRALGKAGRISYEQYF.

The chain recombines TRBV6-1 with TRBJ1-3; the D is unclear. Per the germline V gene, CDR1 is MNHNS and CDR2 is SASEGT. V gave up 1 base and J gave up 0 bases, with 13 bases separating them. This CDR3 is 17 amino acids long. CDR3 DNA: TGTGCCAGCAGTGAAGTTAAATGGGCGACCTCTGGAAACACCATATATTTT. Translated, it gives CASSEVKWATSGNTIYF.

This chain links TRBV30 with TRBJ1-2; no definite D call. Germline V gene sequence: CDR1 GTSNPN, CDR2 SVGIG (reference sequence). Between the trimmed V and J ends, which lost 8 bases and 2 bases, there was a span of 15 bases. The CDR3 totals 13 residues. The CDR3 coding sequence is TGTGCCGGATCGATATTTCCAAACTATGGCTACACCTTC. This sequence encodes CAGSIFPNYGYTF.

The chain has TRBV2 and TRBJ2-2, with 8 bases that match TRBD1. V dropped 4 bases and J dropped 4; count of bases not matched to a gene: 8. The CDR3 consists of 16 residues. The germline V gene encodes CDR1 SNHLY and CDR2 FYNNEI. The CDR3 nucleotides are TGTGCCAGCAGTGCAGGACAGGGTGGTTTCACCGGGGAGCTGTTTTTT. It encodes CASSAGQGGFTGELFF. The complete variable domain, with remaining parts taken from reference TRBV2 and TRBJ2-2, reads EPEVTQTPSHQVTQMGQEVILRCVPISNHLYFYWYRQILGQKVEFLVSFYNNEISEKSEIFDDQFSVERPDGSNFTLKIRSTKLEDSAMYFCASSAGQGGFTGELFFGEGSRLTVL.